Listed here are 23 T cell receptor beta chains from one sample, sequenced in a study of T cell responses to AZD1222 COVID-19 vaccine. Repertoires were generated with immunoSEQ multiplex PCR, while TCRdb's copy carries only in-frame clones and drops some. This sample carries 150,000 or so clones, 85% to 95% of them seen once, and the ten largest clones take 0.7% to 1%. The material sequenced was peripheral blood, taken on day 0 of MenACWY control vaccination. The receptors were sampled from an adult in good health.

This chain connects TRBV9 to TRBJ2-1; 8 nucleotides align to TRBD2. This CDR3 is 15 amino acids long. The V and J ends lost 0 bases and 6 bases, in that order; junction bases with no gene match: 5. Germline CDR1 and CDR2: SGDLS and YYNGEE. CDR3 in amino acids: CASSVDSRGVNEQFF. CDR3 bases: TGTGCCAGCAGCGTAGACTCGCGGGGGGTCAATGAGCAGTTCTTC.

The V gene is TRBV7-2, the J gene TRBJ1-1; D unclear. V dropped 5 bases and J dropped 11 bases, with 18 bases sitting between them. There are 13 residues in the CDR3. Germline CDR1 is SGHTA and CDR2 is FQGNSA. The CDR3 DNA follows: TGTGCCAGCAGCCCTTTTCTGTCCGTGGGCGCTTTCTTT. This sequence encodes CASSPFLSVGAFF.

This sequence joins TRBV5-1 and TRBJ1-6; D is undetermined. CDR3 size: 12 residues. From germline, CDR1 is SGHRS and CDR2 YFSETQ. Trimming took off 1 base at V and 5 bases at J, with 1 base between the two ends. The CDR3 DNA reads as TGCGCCAGCAGCTTGAATAATTCACCCCTCCACTTT. It encodes CASSLNNSPLHF. Full variable domain (rest looked up from reference TRBV5-1 and TRBJ1-6): KAGVTQTPRYLIKTRGQQVTLSCSPISGHRSVSWYQQTPGQGLQFLFEYFSETQRNKGNFPGRFSGRQFSNSRSEMNVSTLELGDSALYLCASSLNNSPLHFGNGTRLTVT.

In its sample, this clone was seen a few times. In DNA form, the CDR3 reads TGTGCCAGCACCCCGGGAGCCCAGCCCCAGCATTTT. The encoded protein is CASTPGAQPQHF. The chain carries TRBV28 and TRBJ1-5; no reliable D call. The ends were cut back, 7 bases at V and 7 bases at J, with 11 bases in the middle. The CDR3 spans 12 residues. Germline CDR1 and CDR2: MDHEN and SYDVKM.

The chain is built from TRBV12-3 or TRBV12-4 and TRBJ1-3; no clear D. Between the trimmed V and J ends, which lost 0 bases and 0 bases, there was a span of 0 bases. The CDR3 contains 13 residues. For the CDR3, the DNA is TGTGCCAGCAGTTTAGCCTCTGGAAACACCATATATTTT. This codes for CASSLASGNTIYF.

The rearrangement uses TRBV28 and TRBJ2-2, with 8 bases matching TRBD1. Germline-derived CDR1 and CDR2 are MDHEN and SYDVKM. Trimming removed 7 bases from V and 4 bases from J; junction bases left unmatched: 8. CDR3 length: 15 residues. The DNA for the CDR3 is TGTGCCAGCACCGTGACAGGGGACGGCACCGGGGAGCTGTTTTTT. Translating gives CASTVTGDGTGELFF.

The chain uses TRBV3-1 (or the pseudogene TRBV3-2) and TRBJ1-3; 7 bases map to TRBD1. Looked up from germline, CDR1 is LGHDT and CDR2 is YNNKEL (reference sequence). The CDR3 loop spans 14 amino acids. J gave up 3 bases and V 5 bases, and 4 bases lay outside the gene matches. The CDR3 DNA reads as TGTGCCAGCAGCTTTGGGACAGTTGGAAACACCATATATTTT. Protein: CASSFGTVGNTIYF.

J is TRBJ2-2 and V is TRBV6-1, with D perhaps TRBD1 (5 bases). CDR1 is MNHNS and CDR2 is SASEGT in the germline V gene. Trimming pared 1 base from V and 5 bases from J, leaving 11 bases between. The CDR3 sequence is 15 residues long. CDR3 protein: CASSEVWQGTGELFF. CDR3 sequence (DNA): TGTGCCAGCAGTGAAGTATGGCAGGGAACCGGGGAGCTGTTTTTT.

The J gene is TRBJ2-7, the V gene TRBV5-6, with D perhaps matching TRBD2 (5 bases). Germline assignment: CDR1 SGHDT and CDR2 YYEEEE. The CDR3 has 15 residues. V lost 3 bases and J lost 6, with 19 bases in between. The CDR3 DNA is TGTGCCAGCAGCTCCTCGCTGAGGGTGGTGGGCGAGCAGTACTTC. It encodes CASSSSLRVVGEQYF.

The V and J genes are TRBV5-5 and TRBJ1-4; the D is unclear. Trimming removed 1 base from V and 1 base from J, with 11 bases in between. Looked up from germline, CDR1 is SGHKS and CDR2 is YYEKEE (reference sequence). The CDR3 totals 16 residues. DNA of the CDR3: TGTGCCAGCAGCTTGCTGCCATCGCTAACTAATGAAAAACTGTTTTTT. It codes for CASSLLPSLTNEKLFF.

This clone is a singleton in its sample. The chain uses TRBV5-1 and TRBJ2-5; 8 bases fit TRBD1. The junction had 9 bases not matched to a gene; V was cut back by 3 bases and J by 2 bases. CDR1 is SGHRS, CDR2 YFSETQ, per germline. This CDR3 comprises 16 residues. CDR3 sequence reads: CASSSQGADNQETQYF. CDR3 in DNA: TGCGCCAGCAGCTCGCAGGGGGCTGACAATCAAGAGACCCAGTACTTC.

The chain joins TRBV19 to TRBJ2-1, with D tentatively TRBD1 (6 bases). The V end lost 4 bases, the J end lost 4 bases, and 11 bases lay between the germline ends. CDR3 size: 14 residues. Germline V gene sequence: CDR1 LNHDA, CDR2 SQIVND (reference sequence). The CDR3 nucleotides are TGTGCCAGTAGTAGACAGACAGGATACAATGAGCAGTTCTTC. It encodes CASSRQTGYNEQFF.

The chain combines TRBV5-8 with TRBJ1-2; 7 nucleotides align to TRBD1. The junction had 5 bases not matched to a gene; V was cut back by 2 bases and J by 4 bases. Germline CDR1 SGHTS, CDR2 YDEGEE. CDR3 length: 14 residues. The CDR3 reads CASSFKGAGYGYTF. The CDR3 bases are TGTGCCAGCAGCTTTAAGGGGGCCGGCTATGGCTACACCTTC.

This rearrangement joins TRBV11-2 to TRBJ1-5; the D is unclear. The CDR3 extends over 13 amino acids. Germline V CDR1 and CDR2: SGHAT, FQNNGV. Trimming removed 0 bases at V and 7 bases at J, with 7 bases between. The chain's CDR3 is CASSLDSGQPQHF. CDR3 DNA: TGTGCCAGCAGCTTAGATTCAGGACAGCCCCAGCATTTT.

The CDR3 DNA sequence: TGTGCCAGCAGCGAGCGACAGGGGGAGCGCACTGAAGCTTTCTTT. As protein: CASSERQGERTEAFF. This chain joins TRBV9 and TRBJ1-1, with 9 bases matching TRBD1. The CDR3 covers 15 residues. From germline, CDR1 is SGDLS and CDR2 YYNGEE. After removal of 3 bases from V and 4 bases from J, the junction contained 7 bases not matched to a gene.

This chain joins TRBV14 and TRBJ1-1, with D hard to call. There are 11 residues in the CDR3. Germline V gives CDR1 SGHDN, CDR2 FVKESK. V lost 1 base and J lost 5, with 2 bases in between. CDR3 DNA sequence: TGTGCCAGCAGCCAAGTGACTGAAGCTTTCTTT. Translation gives CASSQVTEAFF.

This rearrangement joins TRBV14 to TRBJ2-1; TRBD2 matches 7 bases. Germline loops: CDR1 SGHDN, CDR2 FVKESK. The trim removed 1 base at V and 5 bases at J, leaving 17 bases unmatched. The CDR3 covers 19 residues. The CDR3 reads CASSQGGDPGTTKNNEQFF. For the CDR3, the DNA is TGTGCCAGCAGCCAAGGGGGCGACCCCGGGACTACTAAGAACAATGAGCAGTTCTTC.

This chain's CDR3 is CASEGAGDYEQYF. DNA for the CDR3: TGTGCCAGCGAAGGGGCGGGGGACTACGAGCAGTACTTC. The chain is built from TRBV3-1 (or the pseudogene TRBV3-2) and TRBJ2-7; 7 nucleotides match TRBD2. Per germline, CDR1 LGHDT and CDR2 YNNKEL (reference sequence). This CDR3 comprises 13 residues. V shed 8 bases and J 3 bases; nucleotides not matched to a gene: 7.

The chain is built from TRBV20-1 and TRBJ2-1; the D is unclear. Trimming cost V 3 bases and J 2 bases, with 5 bases left between them. From germline, CDR1 is DFQATT and CDR2 SNEGSKA (reference sequence). The CDR3 has 12 residues. The CDR3 nucleotides read TGCAGTGCTAGTGACCCCTACAATGAGCAGTTCTTC. As protein: CSASDPYNEQFF.

The V gene is TRBV9, the J gene TRBJ2-3; 10 bases are shared with TRBD2. CDR3 length equals 15 residues. The germline CDR1 and CDR2 sequences are SGDLS and YYNGEE. The junction had 7 bases not matched to a gene; V was cut back by 4 bases and J by 5 bases. CDR3 nucleotides: TGTGCCAGCAGCACCTCTAGCGGGGGAGTAGATACGCAGTATTTT. Translation gives CASSTSSGGVDTQYF.

In its sample, this clone was seen once. This chain uses TRBV6-5 with TRBJ2-7, with a weak D call TRBD1 (5 bases). V was clipped by 2 bases and J by 2 bases, with 10 bases between them. This CDR3 region has 14 residues. Germline CDR1 reads MNHEY; CDR2 reads SVGAGI. The CDR3 sequence is CASSYGAPTYEQYF. The CDR3 DNA follows: TGTGCCAGCAGTTACGGGGCTCCTACCTACGAGCAGTACTTC.

V gene TRBV10-3 combines with J gene TRBJ2-2; the D call may be TRBD1 or TRBD2 (5 bases each). The germline gives CDR1 ENHRY, CDR2 SYGVKD. The CDR3 is 15 residues long. V lost 6 bases to trimming and J lost 4 bases, with 15 bases between them. CDR3 in amino acids: CAIRNWDGVTGELFF. The CDR3 bases are TGTGCCATCAGGAATTGGGACGGTGTCACCGGGGAGCTGTTTTTT.

The gene calls are TRBV5-1 and TRBJ2-1; D is possibly TRBD2 (5 bases). V shed 4 bases and J shed 8 bases, with 13 bases lying between them. CDR1 and CDR2 (germline): SGHRS, YFSETQ. The CDR3 covers 13 residues. CDR3 protein: CASSPLAAHEQFF. The CDR3 nucleotides are TGCGCCAGCAGCCCCCTAGCAGCACATGAGCAGTTCTTC.